These T cell receptor beta chains were read from a single sample in a study of T cells and copy number aberrations in small-cell lung cancer. Some clones are missing from TCRdb's copy, which holds only in-frame ones; the method was immunoSEQ multiplex PCR. Of fewer than 10,000 clones listed, approximately 79% are singletons. Sample: normal tissue next to the tumor. The receptors come from a man in his sixties with small cell lung cancer. The CDR3 runs from the conserved cysteine through the conserved F or W. D genes are given only for firm matches. Size is stated for part of the rows, as once, few or many counts, or as a class when the clone is expanded.

size,V,J,D,DNA,CDR3
-,TRBV6-1,TRBJ2-1,-,TGTGCCAGCAGTGAAGCGGGTGGAGCCGGGGGCGTAATTCGTGAGCAGTTCTTC,CASSEAGGAGGVIREQFF
once,TRBV9,TRBJ1-2,-,TGTGCCAGCAGCCCCGAGGACAGCTACTATGGCTACACCTTC,CASSPEDSYYGYTF
once,TRBV4-1,TRBJ1-4,-,TGCGCCAGCAGCCAGGGCAGCTACGAAGAAGGTGAAAAACTGTTTTTT,CASSQGSYEEGEKLFF
once,TRBV18,TRBJ1-1,-,TGTGCCAGCTCACCGATGGGGTGGACTGAAGCTTTCTTT,CASSPMGWTEAFF
-,TRBV5-1,TRBJ1-4,-,TGCGCCAGTCGACAGCGTAATTATGAAAAACTGTTTTTT,CASRQRNYEKLFF
few,TRBV28,TRBJ1-4,TRBD1,TGTGCCAGCAGTCCGGCGCCGGACAGGATCAGAGTCGTTCAGGAAAAACTGTTTTTT,CASSPAPDRIRVVQEKLFF
-,TRBV18,TRBJ1-1,-,TGTGCCAGCTCACCACCGTCGGCCCAGGTAGACACTGAAGCTTTCTTT,CASSPPSAQVDTEAFF
once,TRBV5-4,TRBJ2-5,-,TGTGCCAGCAGCTTGGCCCCGACGTCGGGGAGGGAGACCCAGTACTTC,CASSLAPTSGRETQYF
few,TRBV7-3,TRBJ2-2,TRBD1,TGTGCCAGCAGGCCCCGCCTGGACAGGGGTGTTTGGAGTGTCGCCGGGGAGCTGTTTTTT,CASRPRLDRGVWSVAGELFF
once,TRBV4-2,TRBJ2-4,-,TGTGCCAGCAGCCAAGAGGGACAACTAGCCAAAAACATTCAGTACTTC,CASSQEGQLAKNIQYF
-,TRBV9,TRBJ2-3,-,TGTGCCAGCAGCGTAGGGGCCCAGGGGCGCACAGATACGCAGTATTTT,CASSVGAQGRTDTQYF
-,TRBV25-1,TRBJ2-1,TRBD1,TGTGCCAGCAGTGCCCGGGACAGGGGAACCTACAATGAGCAGTTCTTC,CASSARDRGTYNEQFF
-,TRBV25-1,TRBJ1-5,TRBD1,TGTGCCAGCAGTGACGGGACAGGGGAGGCTAAGCCCCAGCATTTT,CASSDGTGEAKPQHF
few,TRBV2,TRBJ2-3,TRBD1,TGTGCCAGCAGTTACTTAGAGGACAGGGCCACAGATACGCAGTATTTT,CASSYLEDRATDTQYF
-,TRBV6-5,TRBJ2-1,-,TGTGCCAGCAGTTACTCTGGGCGGGACGAGCAGTTCTTC,CASSYSGRDEQFF
-,TRBV27,TRBJ1-2,-,TGTGCCAGCAGTTTATCTCTTGGGACATTATCCGACTATGGCTACACCTTC,CASSLSLGTLSDYGYTF
-,TRBV14,TRBJ2-2,-,TGTGCCAGCAGCCAAGAACTGGGGAACACCGGGGAGCTGTTTTTT,CASSQELGNTGELFF
-,TRBV7-9,TRBJ1-2,TRBD1,TGTGCCAGCAGCCGGGACAGGGACTACACCTTC,CASSRDRDYTF
-,TRBV18,TRBJ1-1,-,TGTGCCAGCTCACCACCGATCTCGTTGAACACTGAAGCTTTCTTT,CASSPPISLNTEAFF
-,TRBV5-5,TRBJ2-7,-,TGTGCCAGCAGCGCCCTAGGGGATCCCCGGAGGCCCTACGAGCAGTACTTC,CASSALGDPRRPYEQYF
few,TRBV6-1,TRBJ2-7,TRBD2,TGTGCCAGCGGATCTAAAGCGGGAGGGCCCTACGAGCAGTACTTC,CASGSKAGGPYEQYF
-,TRBV6-1,TRBJ2-6,TRBD1,TGTGCCAGCAGTCGACAGGGAACTGGGGCCAACGTCCTGACTTTC,CASSRQGTGANVLTF
-,TRBV7-2,TRBJ1-2,-,TGTGCCAGCAGCCAAAGCAACAGAAAAAACCTCTTC,CASSQSNRKNLF
-,TRBV19,TRBJ1-3,-,TGTGCCAGTAGTAGTGGACATCAGAACTCTGGAAACACCATATATTTT,CASSSGHQNSGNTIYF
-,TRBV6-1,TRBJ2-4,-,TGTGCCAGCAGTGAAACGGGGGAAGGAGCCAAAAACATTCAGTACTTC,CASSETGEGAKNIQYF
-,TRBV27,TRBJ2-5,-,TGTGCCAGCAGTTCGCTACCCATCCGGGAATTTTGGACCCAGTACTTC,CASSSLPIREFWTQYF
-,TRBV10-3,TRBJ2-7,TRBD2,TGTGCCATCAGTGATACTAGCGGTGGGTACGAGCAGTACTTC,CAISDTSGGYEQYF
-,TRBV5-1,TRBJ2-3,TRBD2,TGCGCCAGCAGCTTGGGGGGTAGCGGGGCAGATACGCAGTATTTT,CASSLGGSGADTQYF
-,TRBV6-4,TRBJ2-3,TRBD2,TGTGCCAGCAGTCCTAGCGGGGGTAGCACAGATACGCAGTATTTT,CASSPSGGSTDTQYF
-,TRBV6-4,TRBJ2-2,-,TGTGCCAGCAGTGACTCAAGCACCGGGGAGCTGTTTTTT,CASSDSSTGELFF
-,TRBV11-3,TRBJ2-1,TRBD2,TGTGCCAGCAGCGAATGGACTAGCGAAAGTGAGGAGCAGTTCTTC,CASSEWTSESEEQFF
-,TRBV11-3,TRBJ2-3,-,TGTGCCAGCAGGGACAGTTACACAGATACGCAGTATTTT,CASRDSYTDTQYF
-,TRBV7-6,TRBJ2-1,-,TGTGCCAGCAGCTTAGAGGCGGTAGGCTACTACAATGAGCAGTTCTTC,CASSLEAVGYYNEQFF
-,TRBV7-6,TRBJ2-1,TRBD2,TGTGCCAGCAGCTTTATGAGCGGGGGGGGTGAGCAGTTCTTC,CASSFMSGGGEQFF
-,TRBV19,TRBJ2-5,TRBD2,TGTGCCAGTAGTCAAGGACTAGCGGACCAAGAGACCCAGTACTTC,CASSQGLADQETQYF
-,TRBV5-1,TRBJ2-5,-,TGCGCCAGCAAGACCCCGGCAGAAGAGACCCAGTACTTC,CASKTPAEETQYF
-,TRBV6-5,TRBJ2-2,-,TGTGCCAGCAGTTACTCCGGGGGCGGGGAGCTGTTTTTT,CASSYSGGGELFF
-,TRBV2,TRBJ2-2,-,TGTGCCAGCAGAGCACAGGGTATCACCGGGGAGCTGTTTTTT,CASRAQGITGELFF
-,TRBV1,TRBJ2-2,-,TGCACCAGCAGCCTCACCCTAGGGGAGCGGGAGAAAACCGGGGAGCTGTTTTTT,CTSSLTLGEREKTGELFF
-,TRBV7-2,TRBJ2-2,TRBD1,TGTGCCAGCAGAAAACAGGGGGCTGGCGGGGAGCTGTTTTTT,CASRKQGAGGELFF
once,TRBV5-5,TRBJ2-7,TRBD2,TGTGCCAGCAGCTTGAGCCCTAGCGGTGAAAAGCAGTACTTC,CASSLSPSGEKQYF
medium-sized,TRBV25-1,TRBJ1-1,-,TGTGCCAGCAGTGTTGCGACGGGGCGGAACACTGAAGCTTTCTTT,CASSVATGRNTEAFF
-,TRBV5-1,TRBJ2-7,-,TGCGCCAGCAGTTATCTGGATTCGGCCTACGAGCAGTACTTC,CASSYLDSAYEQYF
once,TRBV9,TRBJ2-5,-,TGTGCCAGCAATCAGGAGGGAGGTGGGGAGACCCAGTACTTC,CASNQEGGGETQYF
-,TRBV28,TRBJ2-7,-,TGTGCCAGCAGTTTTCAAAGACTATCCCCTGGCTACGAGCAGTACTTC,CASSFQRLSPGYEQYF
-,TRBV11-2,TRBJ2-1,-,TGTGTCAGCAGCTTATCCAGCCTTCATGAGCAGTTCTTC,CVSSLSSLHEQFF
few,TRBV6-4,TRBJ2-5,-,TGTGCCAGCAGTGACTTCGGGCAAGAGACCCAGTACTTC,CASSDFGQETQYF
-,TRBV5-6,TRBJ1-2,TRBD1,TGTGCCAGCAGCGCAACCGGGACAGGGACATATGGCTACACCTTC,CASSATGTGTYGYTF
-,TRBV9,TRBJ2-1,TRBD2,TGTGCCAGCAATGAGGGAGGGACTAGCGGAGAGAGGGGCTACAATGAGCAGTTCTTC,CASNEGGTSGERGYNEQFF
-,TRBV7-6,TRBJ2-2,-,TGTGCCAGCAGCTTACAATCGGGGAGCCGGGAGCTGTTTTTT,CASSLQSGSRELFF
-,TRBV11-2,TRBJ2-1,-,TGTGCCAGCAGCTTACGCGGGATTTACAATGAGCAGTTCTTC,CASSLRGIYNEQFF